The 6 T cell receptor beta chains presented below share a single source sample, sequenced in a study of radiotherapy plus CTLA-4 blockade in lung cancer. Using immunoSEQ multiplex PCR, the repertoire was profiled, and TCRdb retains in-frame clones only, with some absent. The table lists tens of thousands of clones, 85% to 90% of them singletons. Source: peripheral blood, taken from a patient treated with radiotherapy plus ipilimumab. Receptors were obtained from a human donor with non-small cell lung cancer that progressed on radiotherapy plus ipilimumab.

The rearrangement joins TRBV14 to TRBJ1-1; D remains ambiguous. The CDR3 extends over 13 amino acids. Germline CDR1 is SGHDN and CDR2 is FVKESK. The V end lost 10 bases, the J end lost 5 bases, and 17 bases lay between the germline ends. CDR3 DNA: TGTGCCACCACTAGGCAGTGGAATACTGAAGCTTTCTTT. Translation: CATTRQWNTEAFF.

The CDR3 DNA is TGTGCCAGGCAGGGGATTGAAGCTTTCTTT. This gives the protein CARQGIEAFF. V and J are TRBV2 and TRBJ1-1; weak D call: TRBD1 (6 bases). The length of the CDR3 is 10 residues. CDR1 and CDR2 (germline): SNHLY, FYNNEI. The V end was cut by 9 bases, the J end by 7 bases, with 9 bases between.

Here the CDR3 DNA reads TGTGCCAGCAGCTTAGCGCTGATCTCGGGACTAGGGGGGAGTGAGCAGTTCTTC. It codes for CASSLALISGLGGSEQFF. This sequence joins TRBV7-2 and TRBJ2-1, with TRBD2 matching over 8 bases. The V segment lost 0 bases and the J segment 9 bases; nucleotides outside the gene matches: 16. Germline loops: CDR1 SGHTA, CDR2 FQGNSA. The CDR3 totals 18 residues.

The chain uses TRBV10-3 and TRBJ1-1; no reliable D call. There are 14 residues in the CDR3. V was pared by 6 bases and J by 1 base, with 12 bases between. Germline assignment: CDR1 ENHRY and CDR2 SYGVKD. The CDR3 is CAISPLNGNTEAFF. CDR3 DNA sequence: TGTGCCATCAGCCCCCTGAATGGGAACACTGAAGCTTTCTTT.

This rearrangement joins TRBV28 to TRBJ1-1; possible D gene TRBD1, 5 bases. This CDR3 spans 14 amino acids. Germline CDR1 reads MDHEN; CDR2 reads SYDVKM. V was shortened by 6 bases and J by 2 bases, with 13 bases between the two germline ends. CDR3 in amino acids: CASREQGFNTEAFF. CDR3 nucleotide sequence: TGTGCCAGCAGAGAGCAGGGCTTTAACACTGAAGCTTTCTTT. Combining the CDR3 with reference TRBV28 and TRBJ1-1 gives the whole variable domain DVKVTQSSRYLVKRTGEKVFLECVQDMDHENMFWYRQDPGLGLRLIYFSYDVKMKEKGDIPEGYSVSREKKERFSLILESASTNQTSMYLCASREQGFNTEAFFGQGTRLTVV.

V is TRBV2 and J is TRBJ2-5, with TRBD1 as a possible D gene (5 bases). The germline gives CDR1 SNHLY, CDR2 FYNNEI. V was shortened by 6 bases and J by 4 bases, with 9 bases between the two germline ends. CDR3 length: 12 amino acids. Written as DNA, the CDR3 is TGTGCCAGCAGGAAGGGGATAGAGACCCAGTACTTC. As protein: CASRKGIETQYF.